Listed here is a single TCR beta chain. Its antigen is unknown. TCRdb recomputed calls from the multiplex PCR reads with MiXCR, one row per CDR3 protein. The table has around 250,000 distinct CDR3 sequences, less than 35% seen once; the top ten hold 3% to 4%. Breast cancer patients provided tissue from their axillary draining lymph nodes. The data originate from a study of breast tumors, draining lymph nodes, adjacent tissues. Points from the study as a whole: Findings are consistent with lymph node origin and intratumoral expansion of most tumor T cells. Tumors had less TCR diversity than lymph nodes, more than nontumor tissue.

The CDR3 extends over 16 amino acids. The ends lost 3 bases at V and 10 bases at J; junction bases unmatched: 11. CDR1 is KGHDR, CDR2 SFDVKD, per germline. The sequenced material came from axillary lymph node tissue. The clonotype originates from a female donor with breast cancer. Some clones in this sample may be carry-over from other donors' samples. J is TRBJ1-6 and V is TRBV24-1, with 7 bases aligning to TRBD1. The CDR3 reads CATSDPTGQARSPLHF. For the CDR3, the DNA is TGTGCCACCAGTGATCCAACCGGACAGGCTAGGTCACCCCTCCACTTT.